These 8 T cell receptor beta chains were all obtained from the same sample, sequenced in a study of patients and donors after allogeneic stem cell transplantation. MiXCR, applied by TCRdb to the RT-PCR reads, yields one record per CDR3 protein. The table lists 98,000 or so distinct CDR3 sequences, approximately 40% of them singletons. The sample comprised blood, either unsorted or a sorted T cell fraction (not recorded which). All receptors derive from a human donor who was either an allogeneic HSCT recipient or a stem cell or donor lymphocyte infusion donor (not recorded which). It is not recorded whose cells these are; they may come from a transplant donor.

This clonotype was counted between two and nine times. The chain employs TRBV5-1 and TRBJ2-3; 8 bases fit TRBD2. V lost 5 bases and J lost 1; bases outside the gene matches: 3. This CDR3 spans 14 amino acids. Germline CDR1 and CDR2: SGHRS and YFSETQ. The CDR3 region is CASRRREGTDTQYF. The CDR3, as DNA: TGCGCCAGCAGAAGGCGGGAGGGCACAGATACGCAGTATTTT.

The genes are TRBV27 and TRBJ1-5; D is perhaps TRBD1 (5 bases). The CDR3 has 14 amino acids. Germline CDR1 MNHEY, CDR2 SMNVEV (reference sequence). The germline V and J ends were trimmed by 2 bases and 7 bases, with 12 bases remaining between them. CDR3 protein: CASSLTGAGQPQHF. In DNA form, the CDR3 reads TGTGCCAGCAGTTTAACAGGTGCTGGCCAGCCCCAGCATTTT.

This clonotype was seen more than once but under ten times. The chain employs TRBV6-2 or TRBV6-3 and TRBJ2-1; the D is unclear. The CDR3 has 16 residues. Germline CDR1 MNHEY, CDR2 SVGEGT. Trimming shortened V by 2 bases and J by 0 bases, and 11 bases separated the two germline ends. CDR3 coding DNA: TGTGCCAGCAGTTACGGGCTCTCCGTCTCCTACAATGAGCAGTTCTTC. Residues: CASSYGLSVSYNEQFF.

The chain combines TRBV7-3 with TRBJ2-3; D tentatively fits TRBD1 or TRBD2 (6 bases each). The CDR3 consists of 16 residues. Germline V CDR1 and CDR2: SGHTA, FQGTGA. V lost 5 bases, J lost 2 bases, and 17 bases lay in between. The CDR3 loop is CASSPSTGGPTDTQYF. In DNA, the CDR3 is TGTGCCAGCAGCCCATCAACCGGGGGCCCCACAGATACGCAGTATTTT.

This sequence joins TRBV12-5 and TRBJ1-4, with a tentative D call TRBD1 (6 bases). The CDR3 runs to 14 residues. Trimming cost V 2 bases and J 10 bases, with 14 bases left between them. Looked up from germline, CDR1 is LGHNT and CDR2 is FRNRAP. In nucleotides, the CDR3 is TGTGCTAGTGGTTTGCGTTCTGAAGGGGGAAAACTGTTTTTT. Translating gives CASGLRSEGGKLFF.

V and J are TRBV20-1 and TRBJ2-5, with D possibly being TRBD1 or TRBD2 (5 bases each). This CDR3 is built from 11 residues. V lost 0 bases, J lost 10 bases, and 9 bases lay in between. The germline V gene encodes CDR1 DFQATT and CDR2 SNEGSKA (reference sequence). The CDR3: CSARETGGQYF. The CDR3 DNA is TGCAGTGCTAGAGAAACTGGGGGCCAGTACTTC.

This clonotype was seen more than once but under ten times. The chain has TRBV19 and TRBJ2-1; 13 bases align to TRBD2. This CDR3 is 14 amino acids long. The germline gives CDR1 LNHDA, CDR2 SQIVND (reference sequence). Trimming cost V 5 bases and J 9 bases; bases outside gene matches: 4. CDR3 sequence: CASSGGLAGFEQFF. The CDR3 DNA follows: TGTGCCAGTAGTGGGGGACTAGCGGGATTTGAGCAGTTCTTC. The variable domain in full, with the rest retrieved from reference TRBV19 and TRBJ2-1, is DGGITQSPKYLFRKEGQNVTLSCEQNLNHDAMYWYRQDPGQGLRLIYYSQIVNDFQKGDIAEGYSVSREKKESFPLTVTSAQKNPTAFYLCASSGGLAGFEQFFGPGTRLTVL.

This chain uses TRBV4-3 with TRBJ2-7; a possible D gene is TRBD2 (6 bases). The germline V and J ends were trimmed by 1 base and 4 bases, with 14 bases remaining between them. There are 15 residues in the CDR3. The germline V gene encodes CDR1 LGHNA and CDR2 YSLEER. Written as DNA, the CDR3 is TGCGCCAGCAGCCAAGGGGCGGGAACAATTTACGAGCAGTACTTC. This encodes CASSQGAGTIYEQYF.